The clone carrying this TCR beta chain has just a few counts. V was clipped by 6 bases and J by 2 bases, with 11 bases between them. CDR3 size: 13 residues. Looked up from germline, CDR1 is WNHNN and CDR2 is SYGVQD (reference sequence). This sample stems from a study of shared T cell receptors in the human thymus. Here immunoSEQ multiplex PCR was the method, and the copy in TCRdb shows in-frame clones only, minus some. This sample has hundreds of thousands of clones, with around 87% found just once. The same data also contributed to another study, on human thymus T cells. That study adds: Highly overlapping thymic repertoires in unrelated individuals were reported by related research.

The chain employs TRBV10-1 and TRBJ2-7; D gene ambiguous. The material sequenced was thymocytes. The receptor was derived from a boy less than two years old with a congenital heart defect. The CDR3 DNA follows: TGCGCCAGCAGGGATGACACCACCTACGAGCAGTACTTC. This codes for CASRDDTTYEQYF.